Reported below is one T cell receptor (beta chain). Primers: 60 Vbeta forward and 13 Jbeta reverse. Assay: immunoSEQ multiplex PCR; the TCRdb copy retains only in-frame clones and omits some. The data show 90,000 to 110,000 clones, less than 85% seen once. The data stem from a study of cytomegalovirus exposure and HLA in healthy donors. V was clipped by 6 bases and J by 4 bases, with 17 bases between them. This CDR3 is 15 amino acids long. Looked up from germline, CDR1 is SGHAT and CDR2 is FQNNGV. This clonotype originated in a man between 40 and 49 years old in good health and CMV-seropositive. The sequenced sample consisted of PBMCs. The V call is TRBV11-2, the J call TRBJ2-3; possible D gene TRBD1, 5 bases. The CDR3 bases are TGTGCCAGCAGTCGATCGATCGGCAGGGCAGATACGCAGTATTTT. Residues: CASSRSIGRADTQYF.